This T cell receptor beta chain was recorded in a study of T cells in Graves' hyperthyroidism and ophthalmopathy. This clonotype was counted between two and nine times. Its target is not known. Patients showing uncontrolled infection, other autoimmune disease, pregnancy or lactation were ineligible. Diagnosis rested on symptoms, serum thyroxine and TRAb, thyroid ultrasound, and orbital computed tomography. Germline CDR1 and CDR2: SGHDT and YYEEEE. The CDR3 sequence is 16 residues long. V shed 2 bases, J shed 5 bases, and the junction held 10 bases outside the gene matches. RNA transcripts provided the source from which TCR beta CDR3 regions were amplified. Initially, a first-round RT-PCR of the TCR CDR3 employed the HTBI primer set. TCRdb recomputed calls from the multiplex PCR reads with MiXCR, one row per CDR3 protein. Here the sample spans 650,000 to 850,000 distinct CDR3 sequences, under 20% being singletons.

Study conclusions and caveats: Within blood appeared most thyroid clonotypes that had expanded above 0.001.

Sequencing used blood. The rearrangement uses TRBV5-6 and TRBJ2-3, with TRBD2 matching 8 bases. The clonotype was recovered from a woman aged 50 to 65 with Graves' hyperthyroidism that later progressed to Graves' ophthalmopathy. The DNA of the CDR3 is TGTGCCAGCAGCTTTCGGACTAGCAGTGCCGGAGATACGCAGTATTTT. This codes for CASSFRTSSAGDTQYF.